This T cell receptor beta chain was identified during a study of T cells after somatic rescue of genetic block. Profiling relied on immunoSEQ multiplex PCR, and the TCRdb table lists in-frame clones only, not all of them. This table has over 10,000 clones, over 65% appearing once. The germline gives CDR1 SNHLY, CDR2 FYNNEI. V lost 6 bases, J lost 2 bases, and 7 bases lay in between. The length of the CDR3 is 13 residues. This chain joins TRBV2 and TRBJ2-2; D is ambiguous. What was sequenced was peripheral blood mononuclear cells (PBMCs). The sequence was collected from a boy younger than 18. As DNA, the CDR3 is TGTGCCAGCAGGTTCTCCAACACCGGGGAGCTGTTTTTT. It is translated as CASRFSNTGELFF.